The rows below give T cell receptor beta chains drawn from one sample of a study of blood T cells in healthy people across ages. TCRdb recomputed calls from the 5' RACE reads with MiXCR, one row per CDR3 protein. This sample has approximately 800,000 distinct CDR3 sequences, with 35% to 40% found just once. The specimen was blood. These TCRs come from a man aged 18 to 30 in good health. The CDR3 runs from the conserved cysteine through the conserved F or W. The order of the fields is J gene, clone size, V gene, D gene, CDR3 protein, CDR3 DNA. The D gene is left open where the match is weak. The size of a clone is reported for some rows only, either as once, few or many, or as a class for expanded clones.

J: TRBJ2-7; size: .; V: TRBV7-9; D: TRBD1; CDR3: CASSPTGGNNEQYF; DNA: TGTGCCAGCAGCCCGACAGGGGGGAACAATGAGCAGTACTTC
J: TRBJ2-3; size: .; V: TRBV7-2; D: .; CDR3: CASSDSSVWEDTQYF; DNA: TGTGCCAGCAGCGATTCGTCCGTCTGGGAAGATACGCAGTATTTT
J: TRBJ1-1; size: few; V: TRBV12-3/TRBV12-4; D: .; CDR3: CASSLIVGIMAFF; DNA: TGTGCCAGCAGTTTAATTGTTGGGATAATGGCTTTCTTT
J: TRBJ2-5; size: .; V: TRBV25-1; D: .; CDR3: CASSAPLFQETQYF; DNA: TGTGCCAGCAGTGCCCCGCTGTTTCAAGAGACCCAGTACTTC
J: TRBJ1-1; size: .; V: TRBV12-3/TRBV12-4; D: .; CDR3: CASSFGEMNTEAFF; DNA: TGTGCCAGCAGTTTTGGCGAGATGAACACTGAAGCTTTCTTT
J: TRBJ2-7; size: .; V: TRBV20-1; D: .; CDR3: CSAKGPLDHEQYF; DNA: TGCAGTGCTAAGGGGCCCCTGGACCACGAGCAGTACTTC
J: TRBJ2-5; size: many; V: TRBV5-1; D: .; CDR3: CASSQGQETQYF; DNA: TGTGCCAGCAGCCAGGGTCAAGAGACCCAGTACTTC
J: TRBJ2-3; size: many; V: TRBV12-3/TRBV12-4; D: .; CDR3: CASSLGGNTQYF; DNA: TGTGCCAGCAGTTTGGGGGGCAATACGCAGTATTTT
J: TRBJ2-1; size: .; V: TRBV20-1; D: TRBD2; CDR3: CSARGTSGTNEQFF; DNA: TGCAGTGCTAGAGGGACTAGCGGGACCAATGAGCAGTTCTTC
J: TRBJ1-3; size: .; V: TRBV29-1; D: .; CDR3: CSVAGGLSGNTIYF; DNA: TGCAGCGTTGCCGGCGGACTCTCTGGAAACACCATATATTTT
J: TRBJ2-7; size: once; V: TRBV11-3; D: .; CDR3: CASSFRGASDEQYF; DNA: TGTGCCAGCAGCTTCAGGGGGGCTAGCGACGAGCAGTACTTC
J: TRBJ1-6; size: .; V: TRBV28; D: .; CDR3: CASSPFRVQNSPLHF; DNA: TGTGCCAGCAGCCCCTTCAGGGTACAGAATTCACCCCTCCACTTT
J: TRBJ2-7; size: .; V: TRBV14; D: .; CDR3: CASSQFSLTYNEQYF; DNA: TGTGCCAGCAGCCAATTCTCACTCACCTACAATGAGCAGTACTTC
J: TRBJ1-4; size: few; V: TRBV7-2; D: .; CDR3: CASSLGGPDKKLFF; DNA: TGTGCCAGCAGCTTAGGGGGACCCGATAAGAAACTGTTTTTT
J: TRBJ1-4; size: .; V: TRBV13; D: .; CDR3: CASSLGGGSEKLFF; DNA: TGTGCCAGCAGCTTAGGTGGGGGATCTGAAAAACTGTTTTTT
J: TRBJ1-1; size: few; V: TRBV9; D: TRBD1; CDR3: CASSSPVGQGITEAFF; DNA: TGTGCCAGCAGCTCCCCAGTAGGACAGGGGATCACTGAAGCTTTCTTT
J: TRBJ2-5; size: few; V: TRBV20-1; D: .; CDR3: CSARPETQYF; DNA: TGCAGTGCTAGACCGGAGACCCAGTACTTC
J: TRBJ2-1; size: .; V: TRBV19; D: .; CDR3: CASSIERYNEQFF; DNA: TGTGCCAGTAGTATAGAACGGTACAATGAGCAGTTCTTC
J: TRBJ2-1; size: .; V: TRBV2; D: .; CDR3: CASSEEGVEGPEQFF; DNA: TGTGCCAGCAGTGAGGAGGGGGTAGAGGGTCCTGAGCAGTTCTTC
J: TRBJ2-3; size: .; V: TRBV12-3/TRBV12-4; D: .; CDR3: CASKVLSTDTQYF; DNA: TGTGCCAGCAAGGTGTTAAGCACAGATACGCAGTATTTT
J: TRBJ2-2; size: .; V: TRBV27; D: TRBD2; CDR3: CASSSGRAGGGTGELFF; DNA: TGTGCCAGCAGTTCCGGACGAGCGGGGGGCGGAACCGGGGAGCTGTTTTTT
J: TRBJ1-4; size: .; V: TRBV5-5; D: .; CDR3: CASSGGVRPNEKLFF; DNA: TGTGCCAGCAGCGGGGGTGTCAGACCGAATGAAAAACTGTTTTTT
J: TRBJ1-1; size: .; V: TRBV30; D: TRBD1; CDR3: CAWRGQGFTEAFF; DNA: TGTGCCTGGAGAGGACAGGGATTCACTGAAGCTTTCTTT
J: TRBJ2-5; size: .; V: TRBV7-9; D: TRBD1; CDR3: CASSLGDREGETQYF; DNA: TGTGCCAGCAGCTTAGGGGACAGGGAAGGAGAGACCCAGTACTTC
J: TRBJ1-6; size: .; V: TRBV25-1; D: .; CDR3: CASRDTKYSPLHF; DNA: TGTGCCAGCAGGGACACCAAATATTCACCCCTCCACTTT
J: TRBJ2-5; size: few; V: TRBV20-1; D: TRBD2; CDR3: CSPAGARETQYF; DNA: TGCAGTCCAGCGGGGGCCAGAGAGACCCAGTACTTC
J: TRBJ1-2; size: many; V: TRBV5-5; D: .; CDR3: CASSNPKSRVYGYTF; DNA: TGTGCCAGCAGCAACCCGAAGTCTCGGGTCTATGGCTACACCTTC
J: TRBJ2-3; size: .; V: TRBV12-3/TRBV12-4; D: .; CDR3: CASSPALSADTQYF; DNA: TGTGCCAGCAGTCCGGCGTTGAGCGCAGATACGCAGTATTTT
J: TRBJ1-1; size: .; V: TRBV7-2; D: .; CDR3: CASSPAGGTNTEAFF; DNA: TGTGCCAGCAGCCCAGCCGGAGGTACGAACACTGAAGCTTTCTTT
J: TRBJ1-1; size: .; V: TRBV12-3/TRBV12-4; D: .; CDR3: CASTLTGPNTEAFF; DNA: TGTGCCAGCACCTTAACGGGTCCGAACACTGAAGCTTTCTTT
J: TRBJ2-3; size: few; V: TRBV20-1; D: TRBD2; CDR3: CSARDLSGGSTDTQYF; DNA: TGCAGTGCTAGAGATCTCAGCGGGGGGAGCACAGATACGCAGTATTTT
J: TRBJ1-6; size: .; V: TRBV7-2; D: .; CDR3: CASSLEVSGAPLHF; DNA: TGTGCCAGCAGCTTAGAGGTTTCGGGTGCACCCCTCCACTTT
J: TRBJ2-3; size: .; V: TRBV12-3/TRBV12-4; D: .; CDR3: CACSFPPTHRVTDTQYF; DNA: TGTGCCTGCAGTTTTCCCCCCACCCATCGCGTCACAGATACGCAGTATTTT
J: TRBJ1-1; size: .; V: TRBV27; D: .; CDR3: CASGSWENTEAFF; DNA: TGTGCCAGCGGGTCATGGGAGAACACTGAAGCTTTCTTT
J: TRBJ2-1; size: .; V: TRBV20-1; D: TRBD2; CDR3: CSALAGAINEQFF; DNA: TGCAGTGCTCTAGCGGGGGCCATCAATGAGCAGTTCTTC
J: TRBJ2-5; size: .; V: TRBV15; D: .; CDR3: CATSTRNPPGLGKETQYF; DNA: TGTGCCACCAGCACACGGAACCCACCCGGACTCGGAAAAGAGACCCAGTACTTC
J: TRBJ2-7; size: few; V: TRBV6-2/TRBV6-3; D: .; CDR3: CASSYPLIESSYNEQYF; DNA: TGTGCCAGCAGTTACCCCTTGATTGAGAGCTCCTACAATGAGCAGTACTTC
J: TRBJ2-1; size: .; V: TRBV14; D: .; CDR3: CTSSQDGARSYNEQFF; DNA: TGTACCAGCAGCCAAGACGGGGCCCGTTCCTACAATGAGCAGTTCTTC
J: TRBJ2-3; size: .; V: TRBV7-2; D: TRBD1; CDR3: CASSRDRASTDTQYF; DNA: TGTGCCAGCAGTCGGGACAGGGCCAGCACAGATACGCAGTATTTT
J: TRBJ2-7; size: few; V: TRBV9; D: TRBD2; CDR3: CASSSGNGPSYEQYF; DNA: TGTGCCAGCAGCAGCGGGAACGGGCCCTCCTACGAGCAGTACTTC
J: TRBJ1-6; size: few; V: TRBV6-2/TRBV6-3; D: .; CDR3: CASSYGVSPLHF; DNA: TGTGCCAGCAGTTACGGGGTGTCACCCCTCCACTTT